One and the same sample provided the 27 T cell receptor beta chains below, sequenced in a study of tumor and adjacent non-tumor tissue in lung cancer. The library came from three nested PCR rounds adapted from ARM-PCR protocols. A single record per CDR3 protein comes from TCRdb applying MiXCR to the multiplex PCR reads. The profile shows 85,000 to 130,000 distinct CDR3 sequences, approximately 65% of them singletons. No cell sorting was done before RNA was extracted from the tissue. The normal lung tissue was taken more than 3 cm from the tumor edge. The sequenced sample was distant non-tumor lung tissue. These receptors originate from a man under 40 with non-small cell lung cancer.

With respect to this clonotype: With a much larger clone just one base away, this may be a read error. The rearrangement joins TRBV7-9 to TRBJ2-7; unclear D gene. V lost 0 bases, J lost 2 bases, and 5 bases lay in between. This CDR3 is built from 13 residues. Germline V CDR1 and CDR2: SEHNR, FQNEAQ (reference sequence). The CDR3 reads CASSLAVAYEQYF. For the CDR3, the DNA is TGTGCCAGCAGCTTAGCAGTGGCCTACGAGCAGTACTTC. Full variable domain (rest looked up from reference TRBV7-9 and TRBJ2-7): DTGVSQNPRHKITKRGQNVTFRCDPISEHNRLYWYRQTLGQGPEFLTYFQNEAQLEKSRLLSDRFSAERPKGSFSTLEIQRTEQGDSAMYLCASSLAVAYEQYFGPGTRLTVT.

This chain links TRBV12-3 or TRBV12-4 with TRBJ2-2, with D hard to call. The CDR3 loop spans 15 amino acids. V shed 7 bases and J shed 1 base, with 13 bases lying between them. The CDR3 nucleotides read TGTGCCAGCAACCCGGGCTACGTGAACACCGGGGAGCTGTTTTTT. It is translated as CASNPGYVNTGELFF.

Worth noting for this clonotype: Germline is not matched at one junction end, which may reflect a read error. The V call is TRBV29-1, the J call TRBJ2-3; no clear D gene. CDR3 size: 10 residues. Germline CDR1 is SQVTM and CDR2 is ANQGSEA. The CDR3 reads CSVVQHTQNF. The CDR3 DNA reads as TGCAGTGTTGTCCAGCATACGCAGAATTTT.

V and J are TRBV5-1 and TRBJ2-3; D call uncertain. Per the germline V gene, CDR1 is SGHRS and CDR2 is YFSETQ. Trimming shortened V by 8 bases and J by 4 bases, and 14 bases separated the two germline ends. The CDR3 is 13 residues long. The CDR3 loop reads CASSNSPPDTQYF. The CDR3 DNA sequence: TGCGCCAGTAGCAATAGCCCGCCAGATACGCAGTATTTT.

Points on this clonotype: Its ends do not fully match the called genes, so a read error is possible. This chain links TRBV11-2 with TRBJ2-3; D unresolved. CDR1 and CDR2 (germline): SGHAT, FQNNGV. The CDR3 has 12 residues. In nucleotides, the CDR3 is TGTGACAGCAGCGCACTATCTGGTACGCAGTATTTT. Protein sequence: CDSSALSGTQYF.

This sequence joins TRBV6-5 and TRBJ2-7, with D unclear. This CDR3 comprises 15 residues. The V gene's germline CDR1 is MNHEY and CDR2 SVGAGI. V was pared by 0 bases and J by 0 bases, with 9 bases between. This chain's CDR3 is CASSYSAVCSYEQYF. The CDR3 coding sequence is TGTGCCAGCAGTTACTCGGCGGTGTGCTCCTACGAGCAGTACTTC.

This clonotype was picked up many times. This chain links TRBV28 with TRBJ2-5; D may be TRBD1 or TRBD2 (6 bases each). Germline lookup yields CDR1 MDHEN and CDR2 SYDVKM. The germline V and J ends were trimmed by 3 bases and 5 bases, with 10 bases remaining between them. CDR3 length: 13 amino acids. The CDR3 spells CASSLEGDETQYF. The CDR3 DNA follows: TGTGCCAGCAGTTTGGAGGGGGATGAGACCCAGTACTTC.

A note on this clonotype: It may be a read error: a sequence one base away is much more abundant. The CDR3 here is CASSWDWGTKNIQYF. The CDR3 nucleotides read TGTGCCAGCAGCTGGGACTGGGGAACCAAAAACATTCAGTACTTC. This chain joins TRBV13 and TRBJ2-4; D may be TRBD2 (6 bases). The V gene lost 4 bases and the J gene lost 2 bases, with 12 bases spanning the gap. This CDR3 has 15 amino acids. Looked up from germline, CDR1 is PRHDT and CDR2 is FYEKMQ (reference sequence).

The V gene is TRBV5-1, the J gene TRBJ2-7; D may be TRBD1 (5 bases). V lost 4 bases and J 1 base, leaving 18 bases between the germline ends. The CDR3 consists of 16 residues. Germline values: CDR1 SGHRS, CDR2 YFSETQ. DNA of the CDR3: TGCGCCAGCAGCATTCTAGGGGTAGGGGTTTCCTACGAGCAGTACTTC. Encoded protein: CASSILGVGVSYEQYF.

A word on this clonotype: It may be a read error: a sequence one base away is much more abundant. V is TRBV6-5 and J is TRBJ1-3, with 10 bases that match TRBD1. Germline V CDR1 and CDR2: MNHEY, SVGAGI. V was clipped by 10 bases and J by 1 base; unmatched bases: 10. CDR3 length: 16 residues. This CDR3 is CAISPGQGGSGNTIYF. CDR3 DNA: TGTGCCATCAGCCCCGGACAGGGGGGATCTGGAAACACCATATATTTT.

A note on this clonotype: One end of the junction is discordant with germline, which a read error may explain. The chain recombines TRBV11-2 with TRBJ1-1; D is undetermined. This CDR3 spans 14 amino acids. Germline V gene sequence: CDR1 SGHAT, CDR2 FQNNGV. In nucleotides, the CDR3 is TGTGTCAGCAGCTTAGAAAGGGTGAGGACTGAAGCTTTCTTT. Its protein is CVSSLERVRTEAFF. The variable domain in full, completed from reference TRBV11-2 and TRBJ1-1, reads EAGVAQSPRYKIIEKRQSVAFWCNPISGHATLYWYQQILGQGPKLLIQFQNNGVVDDSQLPKDRFSAERLKGVDSTLKIQPAKLEDSAVYLCVSSLERVRTEAFFGQGTRLTVV.

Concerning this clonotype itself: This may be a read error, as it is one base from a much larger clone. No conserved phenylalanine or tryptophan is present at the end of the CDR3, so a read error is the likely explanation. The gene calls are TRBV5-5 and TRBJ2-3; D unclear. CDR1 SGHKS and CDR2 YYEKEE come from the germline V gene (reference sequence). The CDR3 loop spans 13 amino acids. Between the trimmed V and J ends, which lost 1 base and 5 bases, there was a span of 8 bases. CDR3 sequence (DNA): TGTGCCAGCAGCTTGCTCGTAGGAGATACGCAGTATTTG. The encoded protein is CASSLLVGDTQYL.

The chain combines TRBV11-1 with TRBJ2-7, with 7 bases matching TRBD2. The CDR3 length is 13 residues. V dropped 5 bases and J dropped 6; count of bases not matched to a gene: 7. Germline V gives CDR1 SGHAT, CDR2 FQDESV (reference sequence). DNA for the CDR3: TGTGCCAGCAGCACAGCGGGGCTGCGCGAGCAGTACTTC. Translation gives CASSTAGLREQYF.

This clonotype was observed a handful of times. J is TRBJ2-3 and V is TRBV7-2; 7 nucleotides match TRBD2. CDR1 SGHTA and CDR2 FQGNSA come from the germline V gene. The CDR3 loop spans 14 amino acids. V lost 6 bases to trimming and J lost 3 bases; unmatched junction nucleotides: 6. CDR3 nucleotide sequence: TGTGCCAGCAGTCGCCGGGACTATACAGATACGCAGTATTTT. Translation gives CASSRRDYTDTQYF.

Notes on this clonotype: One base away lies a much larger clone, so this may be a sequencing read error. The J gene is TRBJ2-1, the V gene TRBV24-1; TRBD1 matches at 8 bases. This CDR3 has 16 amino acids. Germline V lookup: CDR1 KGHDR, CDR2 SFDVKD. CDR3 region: CVTSDLRAGGRDEQFF. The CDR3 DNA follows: TGTGTCACCAGTGATTTGAGGGCAGGGGGCAGGGATGAGCAGTTCTTC.

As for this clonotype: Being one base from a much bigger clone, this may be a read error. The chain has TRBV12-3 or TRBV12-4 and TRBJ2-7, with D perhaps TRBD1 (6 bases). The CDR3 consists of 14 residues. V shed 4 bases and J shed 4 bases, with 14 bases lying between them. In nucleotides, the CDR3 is TGTGCCAGCAGTTCCCGACAGGTTCTTTACGAGCAGTACTTC. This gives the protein CASSSRQVLYEQYF.

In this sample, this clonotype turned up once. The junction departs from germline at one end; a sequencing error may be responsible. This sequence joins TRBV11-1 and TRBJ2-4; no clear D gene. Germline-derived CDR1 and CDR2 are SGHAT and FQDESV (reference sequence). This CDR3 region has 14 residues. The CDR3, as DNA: TGTGCCAGCAGTACCGGAAGGCTTCTCTACATTCACTACTTC. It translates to CASSTGRLLYIHYF.

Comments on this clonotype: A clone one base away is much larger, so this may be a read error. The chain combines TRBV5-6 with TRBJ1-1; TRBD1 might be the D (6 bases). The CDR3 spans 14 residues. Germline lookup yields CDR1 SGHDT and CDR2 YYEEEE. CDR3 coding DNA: TGTGCCAGCAACTTGGGGGCTCGGGGCCTTGAAGCTTTCTTT. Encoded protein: CASNLGARGLEAFF.

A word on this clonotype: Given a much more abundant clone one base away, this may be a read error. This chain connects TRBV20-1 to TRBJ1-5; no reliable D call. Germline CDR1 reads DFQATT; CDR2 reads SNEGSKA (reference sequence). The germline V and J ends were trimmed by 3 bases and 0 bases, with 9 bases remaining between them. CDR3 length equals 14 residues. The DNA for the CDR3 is TGCAGTGCTAGTCTTCAAGGTAGCAATCAGCCCCAGCATTTT. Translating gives CSASLQGSNQPQHF.

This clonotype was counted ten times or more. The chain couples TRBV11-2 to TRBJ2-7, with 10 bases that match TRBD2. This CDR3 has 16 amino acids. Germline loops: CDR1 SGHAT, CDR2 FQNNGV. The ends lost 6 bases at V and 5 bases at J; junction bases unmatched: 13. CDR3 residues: CASSQFRLAGGDEQYF. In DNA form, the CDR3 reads TGTGCCAGCAGTCAGTTTAGGTTAGCGGGGGGCGACGAGCAGTACTTC. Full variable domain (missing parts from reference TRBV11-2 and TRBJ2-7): EAGVAQSPRYKIIEKRQSVAFWCNPISGHATLYWYQQILGQGPKLLIQFQNNGVVDDSQLPKDRFSAERLKGVDSTLKIQPAKLEDSAVYLCASSQFRLAGGDEQYFGPGTRLTVT.

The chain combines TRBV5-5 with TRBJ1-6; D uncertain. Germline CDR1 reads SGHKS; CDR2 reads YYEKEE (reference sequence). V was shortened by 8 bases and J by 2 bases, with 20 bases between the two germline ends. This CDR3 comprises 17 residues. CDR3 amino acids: CASTLMARSPYNSPLHF. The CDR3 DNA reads TGTGCCAGTACCTTGATGGCGAGAAGCCCCTATAATTCACCCCTCCACTTT.

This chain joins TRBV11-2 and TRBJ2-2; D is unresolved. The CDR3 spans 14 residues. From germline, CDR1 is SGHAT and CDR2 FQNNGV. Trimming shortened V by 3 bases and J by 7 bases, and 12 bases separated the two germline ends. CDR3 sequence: CASSFRLQLGELFF. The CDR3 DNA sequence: TGTGCCAGCAGCTTCCGTCTCCAGCTCGGGGAGCTGTTTTTT. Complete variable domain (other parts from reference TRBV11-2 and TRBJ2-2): EAGVAQSPRYKIIEKRQSVAFWCNPISGHATLYWYQQILGQGPKLLIQFQNNGVVDDSQLPKDRFSAERLKGVDSTLKIQPAKLEDSAVYLCASSFRLQLGELFFGEGSRLTVL.

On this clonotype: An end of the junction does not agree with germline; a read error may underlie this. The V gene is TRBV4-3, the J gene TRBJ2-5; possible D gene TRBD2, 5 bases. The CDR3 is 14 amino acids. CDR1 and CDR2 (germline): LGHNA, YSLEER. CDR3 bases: TGCGACAGCAGTCAAGTCCCGGGACAAGAGACCCAGTACTTC. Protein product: CDSSQVPGQETQYF.

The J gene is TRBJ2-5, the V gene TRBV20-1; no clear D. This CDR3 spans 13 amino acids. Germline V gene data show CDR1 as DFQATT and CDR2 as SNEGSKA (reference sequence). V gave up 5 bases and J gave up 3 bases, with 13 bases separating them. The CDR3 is CSAPQVGKETQYF. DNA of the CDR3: TGCAGTGCTCCCCAAGTTGGGAAAGAGACCCAGTACTTC.

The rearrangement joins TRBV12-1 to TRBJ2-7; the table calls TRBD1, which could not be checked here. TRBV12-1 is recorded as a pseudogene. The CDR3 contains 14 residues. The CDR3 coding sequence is TGTGCCAATACCCCGGGTTTCAGCTCCTACGAGCAGTACTTC. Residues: CANTPGFSSYEQYF.

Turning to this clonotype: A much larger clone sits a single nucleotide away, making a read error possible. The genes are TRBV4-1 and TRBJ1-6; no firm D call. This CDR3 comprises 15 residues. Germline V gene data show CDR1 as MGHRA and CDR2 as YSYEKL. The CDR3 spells CASSQVRFANSSLHF. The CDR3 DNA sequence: TGCGCCAGCAGCCAAGTGCGCTTTGCGAATTCATCCCTCCACTTT.

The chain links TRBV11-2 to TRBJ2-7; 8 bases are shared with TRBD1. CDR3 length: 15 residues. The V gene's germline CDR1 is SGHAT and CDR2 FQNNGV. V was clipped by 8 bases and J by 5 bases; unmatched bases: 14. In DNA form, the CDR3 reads TGTGCCAGCGGCCTAAGCACAGGGGGGCAGAACGAGCAGTACTTC. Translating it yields CASGLSTGGQNEQYF.